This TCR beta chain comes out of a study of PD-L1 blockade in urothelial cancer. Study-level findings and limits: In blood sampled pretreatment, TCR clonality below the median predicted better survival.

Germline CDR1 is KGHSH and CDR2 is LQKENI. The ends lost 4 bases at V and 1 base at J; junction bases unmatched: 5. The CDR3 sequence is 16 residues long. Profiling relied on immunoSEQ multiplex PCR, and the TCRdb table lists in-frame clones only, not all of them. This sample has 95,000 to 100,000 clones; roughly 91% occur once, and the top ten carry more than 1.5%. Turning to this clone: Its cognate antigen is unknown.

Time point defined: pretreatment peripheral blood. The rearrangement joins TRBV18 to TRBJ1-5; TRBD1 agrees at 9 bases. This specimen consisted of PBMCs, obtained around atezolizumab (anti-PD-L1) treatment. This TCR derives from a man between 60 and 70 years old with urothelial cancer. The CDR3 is CASSQGTGKSNQPQHF. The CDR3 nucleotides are TGTGCCAGCTCACAAGGGACAGGGAAAAGCAATCAGCCCCAGCATTTT.